This TCR beta chain originates from a study of graft-versus-host responses after intestinal transplantation. Overall study: Anti-thymocyte globulin was used for induction in all recipients, who then took tacrolimus and steroids for roughly 3 years.

Data came from immunoSEQ multiplex PCR; TCRdb stores just in-frame clones and leaves some out. The sample records about 83,000 clones, 85% to 90% being singletons. Germline CDR1 MDHEN, CDR2 SYDVKM. Trimming took 7 bases from V and 4 from J; bases not matched to a gene: 14. The CDR3 totals 16 residues. Details on this clone: What it recognizes is unknown.

This TCR was sampled from a human donor who received an intestinal transplant. V gene TRBV28 combines with J gene TRBJ2-7, with TRBD1 matching 9 bases. Sequenced here: unstimulated CD4+ T cells sorted from spleen or lymph node cells, sampled before intestinal transplant. The DNA for the CDR3 is TGTGCCAGCACCCTTAGGGGCGGACAGGGGTTGTACGAGCAGTACTTC. Its protein is CASTLRGGQGLYEQYF.